This TCR beta chain was sequenced for a study of T cell repertoires in cytomegalovirus infection. MiXCR was run by TCRdb on the reads, yielding one entry per CDR3 protein. Counted here are some 920,000 distinct CDR3 sequences, about a third occurring once; the ten biggest clones make up about 14%. Trimming stripped 0 bases from V and 0 bases from J, with 18 bases between. The V gene's germline CDR1 is SGHNT and CDR2 YYREEE (reference sequence). This CDR3 is 18 amino acids long. Study findings and constraints: HLA-C-restricted CMV clonotypes gave the most frequent clonotype in two of eight donors.

With regard to this clonotype: Its antigen is not known.

The V gene is TRBV5-4, the J gene TRBJ1-1; perhaps TRBD1 as D (5 bases). The clonotype was recovered from a human donor in good health (CMV status not recorded). Some clones in this sample may be carry-over from other donors' samples. The sample in question was cultured CD8+ T cells from PBMCs, obtained from culture after CMV antigen stimulation. In DNA form, the CDR3 reads TGTGCCAGCAGCTTGGATCGACAGTACCTTCCGATGAACACTGAAGCTTTCTTT. It yields the protein CASSLDRQYLPMNTEAFF.